The 7 T cell receptor beta chains listed next were all sequenced from one sample in a study of blood T cell repertoires in COVID-19. The protocol was immunoSEQ multiplex PCR, while the TCRdb copy is restricted to in-frame clones and leaves out a portion. The table records roughly 150,000 clones, about 83% of them present only once. Sequenced input: peripheral blood. Source of these receptors: a human donor in a cohort sampled during active COVID-19.

This CDR3 reads CATRNGTGLETQYF. The CDR3 DNA sequence: TGTGCCACAAGAAACGGGACAGGGTTGGAGACCCAGTACTTC. The chain links TRBV10-3 to TRBJ2-5; 9 positions agree with TRBD1. V was clipped by 10 bases and J by 5 bases; unmatched bases: 11. The germline V gene has CDR1 ENHRY and CDR2 SYGVKD. CDR3 length equals 14 residues.

The chain uses TRBV5-5 and TRBJ1-1; 10 positions match TRBD1. CDR3 length equals 14 residues. The V and J ends lost 4 bases and 3 bases, in that order; junction bases with no gene match: 3. Germline V gene sequence: CDR1 SGHKS, CDR2 YYEKEE (reference sequence). For the CDR3, the DNA is TGTGCCAGCAGCGGGACAGGGGTGTACACTGAAGCTTTCTTT. It specifies CASSGTGVYTEAFF.

The chain recombines TRBV27 with TRBJ1-5, with D possibly matching TRBD1 (5 bases). CDR3 length: 13 residues. Looked up from germline, CDR1 is MNHEY and CDR2 is SMNVEV (reference sequence). V gave up 3 bases and J gave up 6 bases, with 9 bases separating them. DNA for the CDR3: TGTGCCAGCAGTTTCTGGGGGGGTCAGCCCCAGCATTTT. Amino acids: CASSFWGGQPQHF.

This clone was found once. This chain joins TRBV28 and TRBJ2-7; 8 bases align to TRBD1. Trimming cost V 2 bases and J 5 bases; bases outside gene matches: 14. Germline CDR1 and CDR2: MDHEN and SYDVKM. The CDR3 totals 17 residues. The CDR3 protein is CASSLGRGREMTHEQYF. The CDR3 DNA reads as TGTGCCAGCAGTTTAGGCAGGGGGCGGGAAATGACCCACGAGCAGTACTTC.

This chain links TRBV19 with TRBJ2-2, with 10 bases fitting TRBD2. CDR1 LNHDA and CDR2 SQIVND come from the germline V gene (reference sequence). There are 15 residues in the CDR3. With 6 bases clipped from V and 8 bases from J, the junction kept 9 bases outside the gene matches. The CDR3 loop reads CASRWLAGVKGELFF. The CDR3, as DNA: TGTGCCAGTAGGTGGCTAGCGGGAGTGAAGGGGGAGCTGTTTTTT.

This clone was observed a handful of times. The chain combines TRBV7-9 with TRBJ1-1; the D is unclear. The ends were cut back, 7 bases at V and 5 bases at J, with 8 bases in the middle. The V gene's germline CDR1 is SEHNR and CDR2 FQNEAQ (reference sequence). The CDR3 is made up of 11 amino acids. CDR3 region: CASNFGTEAFF. The DNA of the CDR3 is TGTGCCAGCAATTTCGGTACTGAAGCTTTCTTT.

This clone was counted a few times. The chain combines TRBV19 with TRBJ2-7, with 10 bases matching TRBD2. Germline V gene sequence: CDR1 LNHDA, CDR2 SQIVND (reference sequence). The ends lost 3 bases at V and 3 bases at J; junction bases unmatched: 2. CDR3 length: 14 amino acids. The DNA for the CDR3 is TGTGCCAGTAGTATTTCTAGCGGGAGCTACGAGCAGTACTTC. Translated, it gives CASSISSGSYEQYF.